Listed below are T cell receptor beta chains from one sample, sequenced in a study of OX40 agonist ivuxolimab in advanced cancers. The data were produced by immunoSEQ multiplex PCR, yet TCRdb's version contains in-frame clones alone and is incomplete. The sample includes under 70,000 clones, around nine tenths of them seen just once. The sample here was CD4+ or CD8+ T cells sorted from blood, taken in a trial of the OX40 agonist ivuxolimab. These receptors came from an adult with an advanced solid tumor such as melanoma, head and neck, liver or kidney cancer. Both conserved end residues are part of each CDR3. A D gene is named only where the DNA matches it firmly. Where a row states a size, it is once, few, many or the class of an expanded clone; other rows omit it.

16 TRBJ2-7 TRBV6-5 . . TGTGCCAGCAGTTACTCCACAGGGCTTAACTCCTACGAGCAGTACTTC CASSYSTGLNSYEQYF
15 TRBJ2-1 TRBV6-4 . . TGTGCCAGCAGTGTATCGCTGAGCTCCTACAATGAGCAGTTCTTC CASSVSLSSYNEQFF
12 TRBJ2-7 TRBV6-1 . . TGTGCCAGCAGTCCCTTGTGGGACGAGCAGTACTTC CASSPLWDEQYF
17 TRBJ2-3 TRBV18 TRBD2 . TGTGCCAGCTCACCGGTCTCCGGACTAGCTCCCACAGATACGCAGTATTTT CASSPVSGLAPTDTQYF
14 TRBJ1-1 TRBV28 . . TGTGCCAGCACTTTGGGAGACATGAACACTGAAGCTTTCTTT CASTLGDMNTEAFF
17 TRBJ2-3 TRBV19 TRBD2 . TGTGCCAGTAGTATAAACGGACTAGCGGGTTCAAGTGCTACGCAGTATTTT CASSINGLAGSSATQYF
17 TRBJ2-3 TRBV29-1 . . TGCAGCGTTGAAGATCTCGGGGACCTCTCCAGCACAGATACGCAGTATTTT CSVEDLGDLSSTDTQYF
15 TRBJ2-3 TRBV7-7 . . TGTGCCAGCAGCTTAGGAACGGAAAGATCAGATACGCAGTATTTT CASSLGTERSDTQYF
14 TRBJ2-7 TRBV7-9 . . TGTGCCAGCAGCCGCCTCTACGGATCCTACGAGCAGTACTTC CASSRLYGSYEQYF
13 TRBJ2-3 TRBV10-3 . . TGTGCCAGCCTCGGACAGACCACAGATACGCAGTATTTT CASLGQTTDTQYF
14 TRBJ2-1 TRBV11-2 . . TGTGCCAGCAGCTTAGTGGGAGGGGGCGATGAGCAGTTCTTC CASSLVGGGDEQFF
15 TRBJ2-2 TRBV2 . . TGTGCCAGCAGTGAAACCCCGGACGGGGGGCTGGAGCTGTTTTTT CASSETPDGGLELFF
13 TRBJ2-3 TRBV6-1 . once TGTGCCAGCAGTGACATTAATGGAGATACGCAGTATTTT CASSDINGDTQYF
15 TRBJ2-1 TRBV6-5 TRBD2 once TGTGCCAGCAGGCCTGGGACTAGCGGGAGGGGTGAGCAGTTCTTC CASRPGTSGRGEQFF
13 TRBJ2-1 TRBV30 . . TGTGCCTATGACCGGAAAACCTACAATGAGCAGTTCTTC CAYDRKTYNEQFF
15 TRBJ2-6 TRBV19 . . TGTGCCAGTAGTATTAGGGGGTCTGGGGCCAACGTCCTGACTTTC CASSIRGSGANVLTF
13 TRBJ1-4 TRBV28 . . TGTGCCAGCCGTAGAGGTGGTTTCGAAAAACTGTTTTTT CASRRGGFEKLFF
13 TRBJ1-4 TRBV19 . . TGTGCCAGTAGTATTTCGATTAATGAAAAACTGTTTTTT CASSISINEKLFF
14 TRBJ2-3 TRBV5-1 . . TGCGCCAGCAGCTCCCAGGGAAGTGCAGATACGCAGTATTTT CASSSQGSADTQYF
15 TRBJ2-3 TRBV5-4 . . TGTGCCAGCAGCTTGGAGCTACCGACCGGAGATACGCAGTATTTT CASSLELPTGDTQYF
14 TRBJ2-5 TRBV11-2 . . TGTGCCAGCAGCTTAGAAAGGGGGGGGGAGACCCAGTACTTC CASSLERGGETQYF
13 TRBJ2-7 TRBV18 . . TGTGCCAGCTCCCCGGGACTCTCCTACGAGCAGTACTTC CASSPGLSYEQYF
13 TRBJ1-2 TRBV7-2 . . TGTGCCAGCAGCCGAACAGTTAACTATGGCTACACCTTC CASSRTVNYGYTF
16 TRBJ2-3 TRBV7-2 . . TGTGCCAGCAGCTTAGTGTCAGGCGGGAAGGCGGATACGCAGTATTTT CASSLVSGGKADTQYF
15 TRBJ2-7 TRBV6-5 . once TGTGCCAGCAGTTACTCGGTTTCCAGAAACTACGAGCAGTACTTC CASSYSVSRNYEQYF
13 TRBJ1-4 TRBV4-3 . . TGCGCCAGCAGCTGTGCCTTTAATGAAAAACTGTTTTTT CASSCAFNEKLFF
15 TRBJ2-7 TRBV9 TRBD1 . TGTGCCAGCACCCCGGGGCAGGGGGCTCAATACGAGCAGTACTTC CASTPGQGAQYEQYF
15 TRBJ2-7 TRBV11-2 TRBD1 . TGTGCCAGCAGCTTAGCCGGGACAGTCTCCTACGAGCAGTACTTC CASSLAGTVSYEQYF
12 TRBJ1-1 TRBV29-1 . . TGCAGCGCTGGACAGCTCAAAACTGAAGCTTTCTTT CSAGQLKTEAFF
15 TRBJ2-7 TRBV5-4 TRBD1 . TGTGCCAGCAGCTGGGACAGGGGAATTTCCTACGAGCAGTACTTC CASSWDRGISYEQYF
17 TRBJ1-2 TRBV9 . once TGTGCCAGCAGCGGACGGACCGGCGCCCGGGGACTTTATGGCTACACCTTC CASSGRTGARGLYGYTF
14 TRBJ2-7 TRBV19 . . TGTGCCAGTACCTCTCAAAGTGGGGGGCACGAGCAGTACTTC CASTSQSGGHEQYF
14 TRBJ2-7 TRBV9 . once TGTGCCAGCAGCGGAGGAAGGGGTGCAGGCGAGCAGTACTTC CASSGGRGAGEQYF
14 TRBJ2-7 TRBV19 TRBD2 . TGTGCCAGTAGTGGTCCGGGACTAGGAAACGAGCAGTACTTC CASSGPGLGNEQYF
13 TRBJ2-3 TRBV6-1 . . TGTGCCAGCAGTGTCGACGTCACAGATACGCAGTATTTT CASSVDVTDTQYF
11 TRBJ1-1 TRBV30 . few TGTGCCTGGAGTGTACGAGTAGAAGCTTTCTTT CAWSVRVEAFF
15 TRBJ2-7 TRBV19 TRBD1 . TGTGCCAGTAGCCCGCGGGGACAGGGGAACTACGAGCAGTACTTC CASSPRGQGNYEQYF
16 TRBJ2-2 TRBV4-3 TRBD2 few TGCGCCAGCAGCCTCACATGGACTAGCGCCTCCGGGGAGCTGTTTTTT CASSLTWTSASGELFF
13 TRBJ2-3 TRBV7-2 . . TGTGCCAGCAGCTTGGGCAGCACAGATACGCAGTATTTT CASSLGSTDTQYF
14 TRBJ2-5 TRBV5-1 . . TGCGCCAGCAGCCCGTCCCCGGGGCAAGAGACCCAGTACTTC CASSPSPGQETQYF
11 TRBJ2-3 TRBV7-9 . . TGTGCCAGCGGAGATAGGGATACGCAGTATTTT CASGDRDTQYF
15 TRBJ2-7 TRBV28 . . TGTGCCAGCAGCCAAGGACGGGACGGATCCTACGAGCAGTACTTC CASSQGRDGSYEQYF
14 TRBJ2-1 TRBV19 . . TGTGCCAGTAGGGACAGCGGGCACGGCAATGAGCAGTTCTTC CASRDSGHGNEQFF
16 TRBJ2-5 TRBV11-2 TRBD2 . TGTGCCAGCAGCTTAGGCACTAGCGGTTTTCAAGAGACCCAGTACTTC CASSLGTSGFQETQYF
19 TRBJ2-7 TRBV10-3 TRBD1 . TGTGCCATCAGAAAGAACCGGGACAGGGAGTCGCTTGGCTCCTACGAGCAGTACTTC CAIRKNRDRESLGSYEQYF
13 TRBJ1-2 TRBV5-1 . . TGCGCCAGCAGCTTGGCCGGGGGGATCGGCTACACCTTC CASSLAGGIGYTF
15 TRBJ2-4 TRBV10-3 . . TGTGCCATCAGTGAGTCGGTGACAGATAAAAACATTCAGTACTTC CAISESVTDKNIQYF
13 TRBJ2-7 TRBV7-2 . . TGTGCCAGCAGCCCGGGACCTAGCTACGAGCAGTACTTC CASSPGPSYEQYF
14 TRBJ2-7 TRBV30 . . TGTGCCTGGAGTGCAGGGACACCTGCCCACGAGCAGTACTTC CAWSAGTPAHEQYF
15 TRBJ2-1 TRBV2 TRBD2 . TGTGCCAGCAGACCAAGCGGGAGCTTGACCAATGAGCAGTTCTTC CASRPSGSLTNEQFF
14 TRBJ2-3 TRBV7-2 . . TGTGCCAGCAGCTTCCTTAGCGGAACAGATACGCAGTATTTT CASSFLSGTDTQYF
16 TRBJ2-7 TRBV7-9 TRBD2 . TGTGCCAGCAGCTTAGCGCGGGCTAGCGGGAGACACGAGCAGTACTTC CASSLARASGRHEQYF
18 TRBJ2-3 TRBV19 TRBD2 . TGTGCCAGTAGTTCCCGTGGACTAGCGGGGACCTCCCCAGATACGCAGTATTTT CASSSRGLAGTSPDTQYF
11 TRBJ1-1 TRBV28 . . TGTGCCAGCGGATTAACTGGGTCGGCTTTCTTT CASGLTGSAFF
15 TRBJ2-4 TRBV28 TRBD2 . TGTGCCAGCAGGGGTCGGGGACTAGCGGGAGGCATTCAGTACTTC CASRGRGLAGGIQYF
14 TRBJ2-1 TRBV11-3 . . TGTGCCAGCAGCCCCACAGCGGGTAATAATGAGCAGTTCTTC CASSPTAGNNEQFF
16 TRBJ2-3 TRBV19 TRBD2 . TGTGCCAGTAGTATAGGGTCTAGCGGGAGAGCCGATACGCAGTATTTT CASSIGSSGRADTQYF
17 TRBJ2-7 TRBV7-2 . . TGTGCCAGCAGCTTAGTAATGGGGCAGGGTGAAAGCTACGAGCAGTACTTC CASSLVMGQGESYEQYF
15 TRBJ2-6 TRBV9 . . TGTGCCAGCAGCCCGACAGGCTCTGGGGCCAACGTCCTGACTTTC CASSPTGSGANVLTF
15 TRBJ2-2 TRBV7-6 . . TGTGCCAGCAGCTTAACTCTAGCTTACACCGGGGAGCTGTTTTTT CASSLTLAYTGELFF